Presented here are 12 T cell receptor beta chains from one specimen sequenced in a study of human T cells and chemical hapten exposure. In TCRdb, the RACE reads were re-called with MiXCR into one record per CDR3 protein. Among around 360,000 distinct CDR3 sequences listed, about 6% were seen once. Time point described: patch test 2, 6 weeks after DPC sensitization. Treatment reported: therapeutic diphenylcyclopropenone sensitization with weekly scalp DPC. Sample: whole blood, taken in connection with sensitization to the hapten diphenylcyclopropenone (DPC). All receptors come from a woman aged 18 to 35 with alopecia areata. Some clones in this sample may be carry-over from other donors' samples.

V usage is TRBV6-5 and J usage is TRBJ1-2; no clear D. Germline V gives CDR1 MNHEY, CDR2 SVGAGI. Trimming removed 4 bases at V and 7 bases at J, with 13 bases between. CDR3 length: 13 residues. This CDR3 reads CASSFQEMGGYTF. The CDR3 DNA is TGTGCCAGCAGTTTTCAGGAGATGGGTGGCTACACCTTC.

This clonotype was counted a few times. This sequence joins TRBV13 and TRBJ2-1; D possibly matches TRBD1 or TRBD2 (6 bases each). CDR1 PRHDT and CDR2 FYEKMQ come from the germline V gene (reference sequence). The CDR3 extends over 15 amino acids. V was cut by 4 bases and J by 6 bases, with 16 bases left in between. CDR3 in amino acids: CASSSRVQGGNEQFF. The DNA of the CDR3 is TGTGCCAGCAGCTCAAGAGTACAGGGAGGCAATGAGCAGTTCTTC.

This clonotype occurred many times. This chain links TRBV5-6 with TRBJ1-6; D is unresolved. Germline assignment: CDR1 SGHDT and CDR2 YYEEEE. This CDR3 has 14 residues. The germline V and J ends were trimmed by 2 bases and 10 bases, with 13 bases remaining between them. The CDR3 region has the DNA TGTGCCAGCAGCTTACGAAGCCCGCCATCACCCCTCCACTTT. Its translation is CASSLRSPPSPLHF. Full variable domain (outside the CDR3, taken from reference TRBV5-6 and TRBJ1-6): DAGVTQSPTHLIKTRGQQVTLRCSPKSGHDTVSWYQQALGQGPQFIFQYYEEEERQRGNFPDRFSGHQFPNYSSELNVNALLLGDSALYLCASSLRSPPSPLHFGNGTRLTVT.

This chain's CDR3 is CASSGTPHGDIQYF. In DNA form, the CDR3 reads TGCGCCAGCTCCGGGACCCCTCACGGGGACATTCAGTACTTC. V is TRBV5-1 and J is TRBJ2-4; D might be TRBD1 or TRBD2, each matching 5 bases. The V gene's germline CDR1 is SGHRS and CDR2 YFSETQ. The CDR3 consists of 14 residues. Trimming took off 7 bases at V and 8 bases at J, with 19 bases between the two ends.

In this sample, this clonotype turned up a few times. This chain uses TRBV6-6 with TRBJ2-7; a weak D match, TRBD1 (7 bases). V lost 8 bases and J 0 bases, leaving 17 bases between the germline ends. The CDR3 contains 15 residues. The germline V gene encodes CDR1 MNHNY and CDR2 SVGAGI (reference sequence). The DNA for the CDR3 is TGTGCCAGCGCAGGAGGGGGCCACAGCTCCTACGAGCAGTACTTC. Translating gives CASAGGGHSSYEQYF.

This clonotype was counted many times. The V gene is TRBV24-1, the J gene TRBJ1-1, with 11 bases fitting TRBD1. Germline values: CDR1 KGHDR, CDR2 SFDVKD. The CDR3 extends over 16 amino acids. The V segment lost 7 bases and the J segment 3 bases; nucleotides outside the gene matches: 9. CDR3 in amino acids: CATSAEGTGGYTEAFF. The CDR3 DNA reads TGTGCCACCAGCGCGGAAGGGACAGGGGGATACACTGAAGCTTTCTTT.

This clonotype was counted at least ten times. This chain uses TRBV6-2 or TRBV6-3 with TRBJ1-1; D uncertain. The CDR3 totals 14 residues. V gave up 0 bases and J gave up 9 bases, with 14 bases separating them. In germline, CDR1 is MNHEY, CDR2 SVGEGT. Here the CDR3 reads CASSYSEDGYQAFF. Here the CDR3 DNA reads TGTGCCAGCAGTTACTCAGAGGATGGTTACCAAGCTTTCTTT.

The table lists this clonotype with many counts. The rearrangement joins TRBV2 to TRBJ1-1, with D perhaps matching TRBD1 (6 bases). The CDR3 consists of 14 residues. Germline V CDR1 and CDR2: SNHLY, FYNNEI. V was clipped by 4 bases and J by 4 bases, with 13 bases between them. The CDR3 nucleotides are TGTGCCAGCAGTGGGACCCGAGGGGGCACTGAAGCTTTCTTT. As protein: CASSGTRGGTEAFF.

The V and J genes are TRBV7-8 and TRBJ1-2; the match to TRBD1 covers 8 bases. This CDR3 contains 13 residues. Germline lookup yields CDR1 SGHVS and CDR2 FQNEAQ. V lost 9 bases to trimming and J lost 5 bases; unmatched junction nucleotides: 8. The CDR3 is CASRERTGYGYTF. The CDR3 nucleotides read TGTGCCAGTAGGGAACGGACAGGGTATGGCTACACCTTC.

This clonotype was counted ten times or more. This chain joins TRBV7-9 and TRBJ1-6; D call uncertain. This CDR3 contains 14 residues. Germline assignment: CDR1 SEHNR and CDR2 FQNEAQ (reference sequence). Trimming shortened V by 1 base and J by 9 bases, and 10 bases separated the two germline ends. The CDR3 DNA reads as TGTGCCAGCAGCTTAGAGGCCCTAAGTTCACCCCTCCACTTT. Its protein product is CASSLEALSSPLHF.

This clonotype appeared a few times. The chain carries TRBV20-1 and TRBJ2-1, with TRBD2 matching over 13 bases. The CDR3 sequence is 14 residues long. The junction had 6 bases not matched to a gene; V was cut back by 6 bases and J by 7 bases. Germline CDR1 reads DFQATT; CDR2 reads SNEGSKA (reference sequence). This chain's CDR3 is CSATLAGGRNEQFF. The CDR3 DNA reads as TGCAGTGCGACACTAGCGGGGGGGAGGAATGAGCAGTTCTTC.

Here the CDR3 reads CSARTGTTEAFF. The CDR3 DNA reads TGCAGTGCTAGAACCGGGACCACTGAAGCTTTCTTT. The gene calls are TRBV20-1 and TRBJ1-1; weak D call: TRBD1 (5 bases). With 2 bases removed from V and 4 bases from J, the gap between germline ends came to 8 bases. The CDR3 totals 12 residues. Germline lookup yields CDR1 DFQATT and CDR2 SNEGSKA (reference sequence).